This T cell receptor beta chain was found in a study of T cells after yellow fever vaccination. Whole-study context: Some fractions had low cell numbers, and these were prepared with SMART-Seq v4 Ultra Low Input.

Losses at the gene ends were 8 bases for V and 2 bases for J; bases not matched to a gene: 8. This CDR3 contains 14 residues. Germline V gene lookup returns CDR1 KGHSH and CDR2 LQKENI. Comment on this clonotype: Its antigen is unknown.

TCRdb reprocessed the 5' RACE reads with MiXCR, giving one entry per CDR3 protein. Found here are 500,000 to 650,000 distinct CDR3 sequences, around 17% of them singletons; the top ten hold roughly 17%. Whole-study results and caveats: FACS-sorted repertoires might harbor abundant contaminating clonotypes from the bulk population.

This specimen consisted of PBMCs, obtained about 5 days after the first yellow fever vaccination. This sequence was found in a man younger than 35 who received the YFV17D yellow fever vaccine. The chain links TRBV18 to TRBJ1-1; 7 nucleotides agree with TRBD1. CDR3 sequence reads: CASQKRQGNTEAFF. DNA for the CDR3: TGTGCCAGCCAAAAAAGACAGGGAAACACTGAAGCTTTCTTT.